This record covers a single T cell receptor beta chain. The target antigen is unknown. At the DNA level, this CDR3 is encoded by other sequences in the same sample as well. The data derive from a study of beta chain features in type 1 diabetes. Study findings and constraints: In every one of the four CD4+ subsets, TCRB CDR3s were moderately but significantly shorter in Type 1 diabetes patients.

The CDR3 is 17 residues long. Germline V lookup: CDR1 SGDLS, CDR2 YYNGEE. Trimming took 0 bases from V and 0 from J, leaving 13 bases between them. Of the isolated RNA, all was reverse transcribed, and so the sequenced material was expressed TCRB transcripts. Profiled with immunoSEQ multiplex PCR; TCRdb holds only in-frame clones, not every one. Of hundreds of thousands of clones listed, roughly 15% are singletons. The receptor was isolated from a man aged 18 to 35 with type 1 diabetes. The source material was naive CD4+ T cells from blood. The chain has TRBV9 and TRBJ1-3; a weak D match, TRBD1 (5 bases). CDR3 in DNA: TGTGCCAGCAGCGTAGAGGGCAGGGCCAGCTCTGGAAACACCATATATTTT. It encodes CASSVEGRASSGNTIYF.